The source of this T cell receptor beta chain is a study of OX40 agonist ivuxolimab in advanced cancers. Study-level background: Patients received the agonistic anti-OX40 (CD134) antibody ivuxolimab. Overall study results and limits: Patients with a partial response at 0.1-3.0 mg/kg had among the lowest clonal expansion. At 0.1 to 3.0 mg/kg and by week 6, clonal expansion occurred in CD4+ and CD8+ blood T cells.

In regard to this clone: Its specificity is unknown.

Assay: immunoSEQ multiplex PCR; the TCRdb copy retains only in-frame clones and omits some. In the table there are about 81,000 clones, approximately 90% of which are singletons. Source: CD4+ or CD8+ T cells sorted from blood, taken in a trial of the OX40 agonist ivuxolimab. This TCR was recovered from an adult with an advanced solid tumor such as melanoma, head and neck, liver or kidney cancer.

The CDR3: CASRQGGVDGYTF. The CDR3 DNA is TGTGCCAGCAGACAGGGAGGCGTTGATGGCTACACCTTC. The chain uses TRBV7-8 and TRBJ1-2; tentative D call: TRBD1 (6 bases). CDR3 length: 13 residues. V lost 6 bases and J lost 6, with 14 bases in between. Looked up from germline, CDR1 is SGHVS and CDR2 is FQNEAQ. Supplemented by reference TRBV7-8 and TRBJ1-2, the full variable domain reads GAGVSQSPRYKVAKRGQDVALRCDPISGHVSLFWYQQALGQGPEFLTYFQNEAQLDKSGLPSDRFFAERPEGSVSTLKIQRTQQEDSAVYLCASRQGGVDGYTFGSGTRLTVV.